This TCR beta chain was recovered during a study of breast tumors, draining lymph nodes, adjacent tissues (dated by TCRdb to about 2016). Study-level background: The study compared TCR beta repertoires across tumor, adjacent nontumor tissue and axillary lymph nodes from breast cancer patients. In human breast cancer, the study set out to assess how tumor, surrounding tissue and draining lymph node repertoires relate to one another and whether T cells might be exchanged between them. Study-wide findings and limitations: In luminal-like breast cancer, tumor and nontumor tissue repertoires resembled each other significantly more than in basal-like breast cancer. A scenario in which most tumor T cells derive from the lymph node and then expand within tumor tissue was judged to be consistent with the data. Rather than being directly demonstrated, the conclusion that tumor T cells originate in lymph nodes was presented as consistent with a hypothesis. Tumors showed preferential V and J gene usage, and their T-cell repertoire diversity fell below that of lymph nodes yet above that of nontumor tissue.

This clonotype qualifies as medium-sized (0.01 to 0.1%). What antigen it recognizes has not been identified. Base qualities are missing; no much larger clone stands one base away. Instrument used: Illumina HiSeq 2000. TCR beta chain libraries were generated by multiplex PCR amplification. The amplified TCR beta chain products were analyzed by high-throughput sequencing. The public reads were reprocessed in TCRdb via fastp at Q25 and MiXCR, keeping in-frame beta chains. Merged by CDR3 protein, the rows form single entries marked with the most common genes and DNA. For this sample the table gives about 19,000 distinct CDR3 sequences, of which roughly two fifths were detected only once. About 20% of the sample goes to the ten largest clones. Inclusive of the bounding cysteine and phenylalanine, the CDR3 is 15 residues long. Of the read, only the CDR3 DNA is kept; its 45 bases are in frame from base 1. CDR1 and CDR2 are drawn from the germline V gene: MGHDK, SYGVNS. V trim: 3 bases; J trim: 2 bases; unmatched bases: 3.

Sequenced input: breast tumor tissue. The chain joins TRBV25-1 to TRBJ2-5; 10 central nucleotides agree with TRBD2. This TCR was recovered from a female donor with breast cancer. Some clones in this sample may be carry-over from other donors' samples. The nucleotide sequence reads as follows: TGTGCCAGCAGTGAGCCGACTAGCGGGCAAGAGACCCAGTACTTC. Translated, this is CASSEPTSGQETQYF.